These 28 T cell receptor beta chains share one sample of origin, sequenced in a study of CD8+ T cells in alopecia areata. After isolation, RNA underwent reverse transcription to generate cDNA as the sequencing template. Clones were sequenced by immunoSEQ multiplex PCR, and TCRdb holds only the in-frame ones, with some missing. The sample comprises about 120,000 clones, less than 70% of which are singletons, and about 3% rests with the top ten. The sequencing sample was made of CD4+ T cells sorted from blood. Receptors originate from a human donor in good health.

Notes on this clone: An end of the junction differs from the germline gene, which may be a read error. This chain links TRBV2 with TRBJ2-5, with 13 nucleotides matching TRBD2. The CDR3 spans 15 residues. Germline CDR1 and CDR2: SNHLY and FYNNEI. Here the CDR3 reads CVSSRLAGGQETQYF. Here the CDR3 DNA reads TGTGTCAGCAGTCGACTAGCGGGAGGTCAAGAGACCCAGTACTTC. Looking up the rest from reference TRBV2 and TRBJ2-5 gives the full variable domain: EPEVTQTPSHQVTQMGQEVILRCVPISNHLYFYWYRQILGQKVEFLVSFYNNEISEKSEIFDDQFSVERPDGSNFTLKIRSTKLEDSAMYFCVSSRLAGGQETQYFGPGTRLLVL.

This clone was seen a single time. J is TRBJ2-3 and V is TRBV7-7; 9 bases are shared with TRBD2. This CDR3 contains 15 residues. In germline, CDR1 is SSHAT, CDR2 FNYEAQ (reference sequence). V lost 5 bases, J lost 6 bases, and 9 bases stayed unmatched. The CDR3 protein is CASSDAGGPVDTQYF. The CDR3 DNA is TGTGCCAGCAGCGACGCGGGGGGGCCAGTGGATACGCAGTATTTT.

The chain has TRBV28 and TRBJ2-1; no reliable D call. Germline V gene lookup returns CDR1 MDHEN and CDR2 SYDVKM. The germline V and J ends were trimmed by 7 bases and 9 bases, with 13 bases remaining between them. This CDR3 comprises 12 residues. The CDR3 here is CASTQIGREQFF. The DNA for the CDR3 is TGTGCCAGCACCCAAATAGGGCGTGAGCAGTTCTTC.

This clone came up once. The V and J genes are TRBV5-1 and TRBJ2-7; D perhaps matches TRBD1 (6 bases). Germline values: CDR1 SGHRS, CDR2 YFSETQ. CDR3 length equals 14 residues. The V and J ends lost 4 bases and 3 bases respectively, with 14 bases between them. DNA of the CDR3: TGCGCCAGCAGCCCCGGGACACCTAGCTACGAGCAGTACTTC. This codes for CASSPGTPSYEQYF. Full variable domain (outside the CDR3, taken from reference TRBV5-1 and TRBJ2-7): KAGVTQTPRYLIKTRGQQVTLSCSPISGHRSVSWYQQTPGQGLQFLFEYFSETQRNKGNFPGRFSGRQFSNSRSEMNVSTLELGDSALYLCASSPGTPSYEQYFGPGTRLTVT.

The genes are TRBV6-5 and TRBJ2-3, with a weak D call TRBD1 (6 bases). The CDR3 is 15 amino acids. Germline V CDR1 and CDR2: MNHEY, SVGAGI. V was clipped by 4 bases and J by 0 bases, with 11 bases between them. The DNA of the CDR3 is TGTGCCAGCAGTTCACAGGGTGGTAGCACAGATACGCAGTATTTT. This gives the protein CASSSQGGSTDTQYF.

The chain links TRBV13 to TRBJ2-1; weak D call: TRBD2 (6 bases). Germline lookup yields CDR1 PRHDT and CDR2 FYEKMQ (reference sequence). The V end lost 5 bases, the J end lost 6 bases, and 14 bases lay between the germline ends. The CDR3 totals 14 residues. CDR3 amino acids: CASSPQAGGNEQFF. CDR3 DNA: TGTGCCAGCAGCCCCCAAGCCGGGGGCAATGAGCAGTTCTTC.

The gene calls are TRBV30 and TRBJ2-2; D is perhaps TRBD1 (5 bases). Looked up from germline, CDR1 is GTSNPN and CDR2 is SVGIG (reference sequence). V gave up 0 bases and J gave up 0 bases, with 8 bases separating them. CDR3 size: 15 residues. The CDR3 region is CAWSVTRANTGELFF. The DNA for the CDR3 is TGTGCCTGGAGTGTAACCAGGGCGAACACCGGGGAGCTGTTTTTT.

This chain uses TRBV6-1 with TRBJ1-4; D not resolved. CDR3 length: 11 amino acids. Germline V CDR1 and CDR2: MNHNS, SASEGT. Trimming shortened V by 3 bases and J by 8 bases, and 4 bases separated the two germline ends. CDR3 in amino acids: CASSDREKLFF. The DNA of the CDR3 is TGTGCCAGCAGTGACCGGGAAAAACTGTTTTTT.

The chain uses TRBV5-1 and TRBJ2-4; a weak D match, TRBD1 (6 bases). This CDR3 has 14 amino acids. Trimming removed 3 bases from V and 9 bases from J, with 16 bases in between. The germline V gene has CDR1 SGHRS and CDR2 YFSETQ. The CDR3 sequence: CASSSGVPAGIQYF. The CDR3 DNA is TGCGCCAGCAGCTCAGGGGTCCCCGCCGGCATTCAGTACTTC.

This clone was counted a single time. The rearrangement joins TRBV6-5 to TRBJ1-2; D is unclear. The CDR3 has 15 amino acids. V was cut by 10 bases and J by 4 bases, with 22 bases left in between. From germline, CDR1 is MNHEY and CDR2 SVGAGI. CDR3 nucleotide sequence: TGTGCCAATGACTATAACGGGAGGCGGAGCTATGGCTACACCTTC. Translating it yields CANDYNGRRSYGYTF.

This clone was picked up a small number of times. The gene calls are TRBV21-1 and TRBJ1-4. TRBV21-1 is given as a pseudogene. This CDR3 spans 15 amino acids. The CDR3 DNA is TGTGCCAGCAGCCTCCGGCCGGGAACTAATGAAAAACTGTTTTTT. This sequence encodes CASSLRPGTNEKLFF.

The V and J genes are TRBV7-2 and TRBJ2-5; D is undetermined. The CDR3 extends over 15 amino acids. V lost 5 bases and J lost 2, with 15 bases in between. Looked up from germline, CDR1 is SGHTA and CDR2 is FQGNSA. The CDR3: CASSPQLARQETQYF. The CDR3 DNA follows: TGTGCCAGCAGCCCCCAGTTAGCTAGACAAGAGACCCAGTACTTC.

The chain links TRBV29-1 to TRBJ1-1; 8 positions agree with TRBD1. This CDR3 has 13 residues. V dropped 7 bases and J dropped 1; count of bases not matched to a gene: 5. Germline V CDR1 and CDR2: SQVTM, ANQGSEA. The chain's CDR3 is CSAGQGSNTEAFF. Here the CDR3 DNA reads TGCAGCGCCGGACAGGGATCGAACACTGAAGCTTTCTTT.

V gene TRBV4-1 combines with J gene TRBJ1-1; 8 bases line up with TRBD1. From germline, CDR1 is MGHRA and CDR2 YSYEKL. V shed 3 bases and J 1 base; nucleotides not matched to a gene: 10. This CDR3 is built from 17 residues. The CDR3 here is CASSQGPPTGENTEAFF. The CDR3 nucleotides read TGCGCCAGCAGCCAGGGGCCCCCGACAGGGGAGAACACTGAAGCTTTCTTT.

This chain joins TRBV11-2 and TRBJ1-1; D is unresolved. V lost 2 bases and J lost 1, with 8 bases in between. This CDR3 is 14 amino acids long. Germline loops: CDR1 SGHAT, CDR2 FQNNGV. The CDR3 reads CASSLQPTNTEAFF. The DNA of the CDR3 is TGTGCCAGCAGCTTACAGCCGACGAACACTGAAGCTTTCTTT.

The CDR3 coding sequence is TGTGCCAGCACCTCTACAGCTAACTATGGCTACACCTTC. Encoded protein: CASTSTANYGYTF. The chain couples TRBV7-9 to TRBJ1-2; D is undetermined. This CDR3 has 13 residues. Per germline, CDR1 SEHNR and CDR2 FQNEAQ (reference sequence). The ends were cut back, 7 bases at V and 0 bases at J, with 9 bases in the middle.

The chain recombines TRBV10-3 with TRBJ1-1, with a weak D call TRBD1 (6 bases). The CDR3 is 13 residues long. Trimming shortened V by 7 bases and J by 2 bases, and 11 bases separated the two germline ends. The germline V gene encodes CDR1 ENHRY and CDR2 SYGVKD. The CDR3 loop reads CAIKQGQNTEAFF. CDR3 coding DNA: TGTGCCATCAAACAGGGCCAAAACACTGAAGCTTTCTTT.

This clone was seen more than once but under ten times. The chain combines TRBV15 with TRBJ2-1, with D uncertain. With 1 base removed from V and 7 bases from J, the gap between germline ends came to 5 bases. Germline values: CDR1 LNHNV, CDR2 YYDKDF (reference sequence). The CDR3 is 12 amino acids. CDR3 in amino acids: CATSRVLNEQFF. The CDR3 DNA reads TGTGCCACCAGCAGAGTCCTTAATGAGCAGTTCTTC.

This sequence joins TRBV28 and TRBJ2-1; D gene ambiguous. Germline CDR1 is MDHEN and CDR2 is SYDVKM. Trimming shortened V by 3 bases and J by 6 bases, and 0 bases separated the two germline ends. This CDR3 spans 10 amino acids. The CDR3 is CASSFNEQFF. For the CDR3, the DNA is TGTGCCAGCAGTTTCAATGAGCAGTTCTTC.

This clone was found a few times. The genes are TRBV29-1 and TRBJ2-5; D gene uncertain. Germline V gene sequence: CDR1 SQVTM, CDR2 ANQGSEA. The CDR3 length is 12 residues. V shed 3 bases and J shed 1 base, with 6 bases lying between them. The CDR3 sequence: CSVDDRQETQYF. CDR3 DNA: TGCAGCGTTGACGACCGCCAAGAGACCCAGTACTTC.

This chain joins TRBV10-3 and TRBJ1-2, with D uncertain. CDR1 and CDR2 (germline): ENHRY, SYGVKD. The CDR3 spans 15 residues. Trimming removed 3 bases from V and 4 bases from J, with 15 bases in between. This chain's CDR3 is CAISDEGRPLYGYTF. For the CDR3, the DNA is TGTGCCATCAGTGATGAAGGACGGCCACTCTATGGCTACACCTTC.

The V call is TRBV27, the J call TRBJ2-1, with 9 positions matching TRBD2. This CDR3 comprises 15 residues. Germline V gene sequence: CDR1 MNHEY, CDR2 SMNVEV (reference sequence). V gave up 5 bases and J gave up 3 bases; unmatched junction bases: 5. The CDR3 loop is CASSMGLAFYNEQFF. The DNA of the CDR3 is TGTGCCAGCAGTATGGGACTAGCCTTCTACAATGAGCAGTTCTTC.

The chain recombines TRBV29-1 with TRBJ1-5, with D unclear. Looked up from germline, CDR1 is SQVTM and CDR2 is ANQGSEA. Trimming cost V 7 bases and J 2 bases, with 24 bases left between them. The CDR3 is 17 residues long. CDR3: CSALAGFHPYGNQPQHF. As DNA, the CDR3 is TGCAGCGCTCTTGCGGGCTTCCACCCGTATGGCAATCAGCCCCAGCATTTT.

The chain has TRBV4-1 and TRBJ2-7; TRBD2 matches at 8 bases. CDR1 and CDR2 (germline): MGHRA, YSYEKL. There are 14 residues in the CDR3. V dropped 4 bases and J dropped 1; count of bases not matched to a gene: 3. For the CDR3, the DNA is TGCGCCAGCAGCCTAGCGGGGACTTCCTACGAGCAGTACTTC. Protein sequence: CASSLAGTSYEQYF.

CDR3 loop: CSVGKGGSNEKLFF. The CDR3 DNA follows: TGCAGCGTTGGGAAAGGGGGAAGTAATGAAAAACTGTTTTTT. The gene calls are TRBV29-1 and TRBJ1-4, with a weak D call TRBD1 (6 bases). Deletions cut 4 bases from V and 4 bases from J, with 13 bases between. In germline, CDR1 is SQVTM, CDR2 ANQGSEA. The CDR3 has 14 residues.

This chain connects TRBV7-8 to TRBJ2-7; D not certain. The germline V and J ends were trimmed by 5 bases and 6 bases, with 11 bases remaining between them. The CDR3 sequence is 12 residues long. Germline CDR1 is SGHVS and CDR2 is FQNEAQ. As DNA, the CDR3 is TGTGCCAGCAGCGGCACCAGGTTCGAGCAGTACTTC. Amino acids: CASSGTRFEQYF.

This chain links TRBV7-2 with TRBJ2-7, with D possibly matching TRBD1 (6 bases). The CDR3 sequence is 18 residues long. The germline V gene has CDR1 SGHTA and CDR2 FQGNSA. Deletions cut 4 bases from V and 0 bases from J, with 22 bases between. This chain's CDR3 is CASSSRTGGRQSSYEQYF. Written as DNA, the CDR3 is TGTGCCAGCAGCTCTCGAACTGGGGGCCGCCAGAGCTCCTACGAGCAGTACTTC.

The chain employs TRBV7-9 and TRBJ1-2, with D possibly being TRBD1 (5 bases). This CDR3 is built from 14 residues. The germline V gene encodes CDR1 SEHNR and CDR2 FQNEAQ (reference sequence). V dropped 5 bases and J dropped 4 bases, with 14 bases sitting between them. The DNA for the CDR3 is TGTGCCAGCAGCGCGGGACCGCCCCGCTATGGCTACACCTTC. This sequence encodes CASSAGPPRYGYTF. The full variable domain, rest sourced from reference TRBV7-9 and TRBJ1-2, is DTGVSQNPRHKITKRGQNVTFRCDPISEHNRLYWYRQTLGQGPEFLTYFQNEAQLEKSRLLSDRFSAERPKGSFSTLEIQRTEQGDSAMYLCASSAGPPRYGYTFGSGTRLTVV.